The text below deals with one T cell receptor beta chain. This specimen belongs to a study of cytomegalovirus exposure and HLA in healthy donors. PCR employed 60 Vbeta and 13 Jbeta primers. Sequenced by immunoSEQ multiplex PCR; TCRdb stores in-frame clones only, minus some. The table shows about 93,000 clones, with about 82% occurring only once. The germline gives CDR1 MNHEY, CDR2 SMNVEV (reference sequence). V was trimmed by 5 bases and J by 5 bases, leaving 19 bases between them. The CDR3 runs 16 residues. This receptor was taken from a man aged 25-45 years in good health and CMV-seronegative. This chain joins TRBV27 and TRBJ2-1; the D gene is possibly TRBD2 (6 bases). Sequencing was done on a sample of PBMCs. The CDR3 loop reads CASSQNRDSEHNEQFF. In nucleotides, the CDR3 is TGTGCCAGCAGTCAAAACCGGGACTCGGAACACAATGAGCAGTTCTTC.